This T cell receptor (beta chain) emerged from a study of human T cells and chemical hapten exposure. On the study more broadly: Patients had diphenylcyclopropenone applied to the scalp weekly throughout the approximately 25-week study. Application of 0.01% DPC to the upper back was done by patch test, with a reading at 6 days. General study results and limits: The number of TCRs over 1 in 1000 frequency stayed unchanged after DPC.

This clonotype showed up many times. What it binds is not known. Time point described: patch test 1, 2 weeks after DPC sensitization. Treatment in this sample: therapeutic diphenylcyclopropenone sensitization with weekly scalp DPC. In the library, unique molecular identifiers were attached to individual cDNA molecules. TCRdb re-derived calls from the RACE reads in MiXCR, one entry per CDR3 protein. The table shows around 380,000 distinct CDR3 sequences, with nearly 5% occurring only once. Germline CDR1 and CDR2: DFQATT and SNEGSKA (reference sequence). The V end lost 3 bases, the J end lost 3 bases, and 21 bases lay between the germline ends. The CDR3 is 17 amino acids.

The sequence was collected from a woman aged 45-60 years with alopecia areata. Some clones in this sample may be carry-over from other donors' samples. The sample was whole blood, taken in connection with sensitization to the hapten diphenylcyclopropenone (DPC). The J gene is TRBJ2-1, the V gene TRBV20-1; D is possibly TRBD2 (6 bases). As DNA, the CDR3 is TGCAGTGCTAGTTTAGTTAGCGGTAGTAGGGTCTACAATGAGCAGTTCTTC. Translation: CSASLVSGSRVYNEQFF.